The 30 T cell receptor beta chains given below trace back to one sample, sequenced in a study of regulatory T cells in long-lasting Graves disease. Time point indicated: newly diagnosed GD, antithyroid drugs for less than 3 months. PBMC-derived RNA was used for the TCR library. Arm-PCR of CDR3 regions with iRepertoire HTBI primers generated TCR beta libraries. TCRdb reanalysed the multiplex PCR reads using MiXCR and keeps one entry per CDR3 protein. The sample consists of 300,000 to 400,000 distinct CDR3 sequences, about a sixth of them appearing once. The material sequenced was peripheral blood mononuclear cells (PBMCs), taken at new diagnosis, from a patient treated with antithyroid drugs. Receptors originate from a female donor with Graves disease.

On this clonotype itself: One base away lies a much larger clone, so this may be a sequencing read error. The chain couples TRBV20-1 to TRBJ2-3; D might be TRBD2 (5 bases). The CDR3 length is 14 residues. V lost 0 bases to trimming and J lost 4 bases, with 11 bases between them. The germline V gene encodes CDR1 DFQATT and CDR2 SNEGSKA (reference sequence). The DNA for the CDR3 is TGCAGTGCTAGAGACCGACTAAGCGCAGATACGCAGTATTTT. Translation gives CSARDRLSADTQYF.

This clonotype was seen a few times. An end of the junction does not agree with germline; a read error may underlie this. This chain joins TRBV14 and TRBJ2-1; D gene unclear. Per germline, CDR1 SGHDN and CDR2 FVKESK. The CDR3 runs to 16 residues. This CDR3 reads CASSQGSGVVNNEQLF. For the CDR3, the DNA is TGTGCCAGCAGCCAAGGCTCTGGGGTGGTGAACAATGAGCAGCTCTTC.

This clonotype was counted between two and nine times. The chain employs TRBV5-6 and TRBJ2-2, with D hard to call. Germline CDR1 SGHDT, CDR2 YYEEEE. CDR3 size: 15 residues. V lost 0 bases to trimming and J lost 1 base, with 7 bases between them. The chain's CDR3 is CASSLGPGNTGELFF. CDR3 bases: TGTGCCAGCAGCTTGGGGCCGGGGAACACCGGGGAGCTGTTTTTT.

Many counts were recorded for this clonotype. The chain employs TRBV13 and TRBJ2-1, with D uncertain. The CDR3 spans 15 residues. Trimming took off 2 bases at V and 2 bases at J, with 10 bases between the two ends. From germline, CDR1 is PRHDT and CDR2 FYEKMQ (reference sequence). The CDR3, as DNA: TGTGCCAGCAGCTTAAGTATCACTGCCTACAATGAGCAGTTCTTC. Translating it yields CASSLSITAYNEQFF.

This clonotype has just a few counts. The chain recombines TRBV5-4 with TRBJ1-1; D not resolved. CDR1 is SGHNT and CDR2 is YYREEE in the germline V gene (reference sequence). This CDR3 has 14 residues. V lost 4 bases and J lost 4, with 14 bases in between. The CDR3 DNA is TGTGCCAGCAGCGAAGTAGAACGGGGCACTGAAGCTTTCTTT. As protein: CASSEVERGTEAFF.

Of note for this clonotype: A clone one base away is much larger, so this may be a read error. The genes are TRBV5-1 and TRBJ2-4; 8 bases are a match to TRBD2. The CDR3 is 14 residues long. Looked up from germline, CDR1 is SGHRS and CDR2 is YFSETQ. The CDR3 region is CASGGNLAKNSQYF. The CDR3 nucleotides are TGTGCCAGCGGGGGCAATCTAGCCAAAAACAGTCAGTACTTC.

This clonotype occurred many times. The gene calls are TRBV28 and TRBJ2-7; D may be TRBD2 (5 bases). This CDR3 comprises 15 residues. The V gene lost 4 bases and the J gene lost 0 bases, with 13 bases spanning the gap. CDR1 MDHEN and CDR2 SYDVKM come from the germline V gene. Written as DNA, the CDR3 is TGTGCCAGCAGTTACTCGACTAAGAGCTCCTACGAGCAGTACTTC. Its protein product is CASSYSTKSSYEQYF. Looking up the rest from reference TRBV28 and TRBJ2-7 gives the full variable domain: DVKVTQSSRYLVKRTGEKVFLECVQDMDHENMFWYRQDPGLGLRLIYFSYDVKMKEKGDIPEGYSVSREKKERFSLILESASTNQTSMYLCASSYSTKSSYEQYFGPGTRLTVT.

A remark on this clonotype: A far larger clone is only one base removed, so a read error is likely. The chain has TRBV12-3 or TRBV12-4 and TRBJ2-1, with D possibly TRBD2 on 5 matching bases. CDR3 size: 16 residues. Between the trimmed V and J ends, which lost 5 bases and 5 bases, there was a span of 19 bases. DNA of the CDR3: TGTGCCAGCAGTGATTCGATGGGAGCCAAGGACAATGAGCAGTTCTTC. This encodes CASSDSMGAKDNEQFF.

V usage is TRBV4-1 and J usage is TRBJ2-7; 9 bases align to TRBD1. This CDR3 is built from 15 residues. The germline gives CDR1 MGHRA, CDR2 YSYEKL. With V trimmed by 1 base and J by 6 bases, 7 bases remained unmatched. The CDR3 coding sequence is TGCGCCAGCAGCCAAGGGTTTGGGACAGGGAGCGAGCAGTACTTC. Its protein product is CASSQGFGTGSEQYF.

The rearrangement uses TRBV6-4 and TRBJ2-3; 8 bases are a match to TRBD2. Germline values: CDR1 MRHNA, CDR2 SNTAGT. J lost 2 bases, V lost 0 bases, and 10 bases had no gene match. The CDR3 length is 18 residues. The CDR3 region is CASSDSGGPGGDTDTQYF. CDR3 DNA sequence: TGTGCCAGCAGTGACTCGGGCGGGCCGGGAGGGGACACAGATACGCAGTATTTT.

The V gene is TRBV11-2, the J gene TRBJ2-1, with 9 positions matching TRBD2. The germline CDR1 and CDR2 sequences are SGHAT and FQNNGV. V dropped 1 base and J dropped 6; count of bases not matched to a gene: 7. This CDR3 has 16 residues. The CDR3 DNA sequence: TGTGCCAGCAGCTTAGTACCTAGCGGGAACTTCAATGAGCAGTTCTTC. Its translation is CASSLVPSGNFNEQFF. Supplemented by reference TRBV11-2 and TRBJ2-1, the full variable domain reads EAGVAQSPRYKIIEKRQSVAFWCNPISGHATLYWYQQILGQGPKLLIQFQNNGVVDDSQLPKDRFSAERLKGVDSTLKIQPAKLEDSAVYLCASSLVPSGNFNEQFFGPGTRLTVL.

This clonotype appeared many times. The chain employs TRBV7-4 and TRBJ2-1; 12 bases align to TRBD2. This CDR3 has 16 residues. V gave up 7 bases and J gave up 6 bases; unmatched junction bases: 10. In germline, CDR1 is SGHVT, CDR2 SQSDAQ. The CDR3 sequence: CASTPPPLAGGNEQFF. DNA for the CDR3: TGTGCCAGCACCCCACCCCCACTAGCGGGGGGCAATGAGCAGTTCTTC.

There are many counts of this clonotype. Here the CDR3 reads CASSLAGQNYGYTF. CDR3 in DNA: TGCGCCAGCAGCTTGGCCGGACAAAACTATGGCTACACCTTC. The rearrangement joins TRBV5-1 to TRBJ1-2; perhaps TRBD1 as D (5 bases). V dropped 0 bases and J dropped 2 bases, with 8 bases sitting between them. CDR1 SGHRS and CDR2 YFSETQ come from the germline V gene. The CDR3 contains 14 residues.

This clonotype was counted only a few times. The chain uses TRBV5-1 and TRBJ2-3; 7 nucleotides agree with TRBD2. Germline-derived CDR1 and CDR2 are SGHRS and YFSETQ. J gave up 0 bases and V 4 bases, and 8 bases lay outside the gene matches. The CDR3 consists of 16 residues. The CDR3 protein is CASSQGLAVSTDTQYF. Written as DNA, the CDR3 is TGCGCCAGCAGCCAGGGCCTAGCGGTTAGCACAGATACGCAGTATTTT.

This clonotype was seen a handful of times. CDR3: CASSLAVVPGRTGELFF. For the CDR3, the DNA is TGCGCCAGCAGCTTGGCGGTCGTCCCGGGACGCACCGGGGAGCTGTTTTTT. The J gene is TRBJ2-2, the V gene TRBV5-1; D might be TRBD1 or TRBD2, each matching 5 bases. The CDR3 extends over 17 amino acids. V lost 0 bases and J 4 bases, leaving 16 bases between the germline ends. CDR1 and CDR2 from the germline V gene are SGHRS and YFSETQ.

This clonotype was counted a few times. V gene TRBV6-2 or TRBV6-3 combines with J gene TRBJ1-2; D not resolved. The germline V gene encodes CDR1 MNHEY and CDR2 SVGEGT. V lost 0 bases and J lost 3, with 8 bases in between. The CDR3 spans 14 residues. The CDR3: CASSYSDEDYGYTF. CDR3 bases: TGTGCCAGCAGTTACTCAGACGAGGACTATGGCTACACCTTC.

Ten or more counts support this clonotype. An end of the junction differs from the germline gene, which may be a read error. The gene calls are TRBV5-1 and TRBJ1-2; TRBD1 agrees at 7 bases. The CDR3 has 12 amino acids. Germline-derived CDR1 and CDR2 are SGHRS and YFSETQ. The CDR3 DNA sequence: TGTGCCAGCAGTCGGCAGGGGGGAGGCTACACCTTC. Encoded protein: CASSRQGGGYTF. Filled out from reference TRBV5-1 and TRBJ1-2, the complete variable domain reads KAGVTQTPRYLIKTRGQQVTLSCSPISGHRSVSWYQQTPGQGLQFLFEYFSETQRNKGNFPGRFSGRQFSNSRSEMNVSTLELGDSALYLCASSRQGGGYTFGSGTRLTVV.

This chain joins TRBV28 and TRBJ2-7; 9 bases map to TRBD1. The CDR3 is 16 amino acids. Germline V gives CDR1 MDHEN, CDR2 SYDVKM. V dropped 3 bases and J dropped 4; count of bases not matched to a gene: 10. The CDR3 coding sequence is TGTGCCAGCAGTTTTTTGGGGACAGGGATCAGGTACGAGCAGTACTTC. It encodes CASSFLGTGIRYEQYF.

In its sample, this clonotype was seen many times. This chain links TRBV11-3 with TRBJ2-2; D is unclear. The germline CDR1 and CDR2 sequences are SGHNT and YENEEA. The CDR3 is 16 amino acids. Trimming removed 2 bases from V and 0 bases from J, with 10 bases in between. The CDR3 reads CASSLRKRSNTGELFF. The DNA of the CDR3 is TGTGCCAGCAGCTTAAGGAAACGATCGAACACCGGGGAGCTGTTTTTT.

This clonotype was seen only a few times. This chain connects TRBV20-1 to TRBJ2-7; D is unclear. This CDR3 has 12 amino acids. V dropped 8 bases and J dropped 2 bases, with 13 bases sitting between them. From germline, CDR1 is DFQATT and CDR2 SNEGSKA (reference sequence). CDR3 sequence reads: CSTSKPPYEQYF. For the CDR3, the DNA is TGCAGTACAAGTAAACCGCCCTACGAGCAGTACTTC.

Ten or more counts support this clonotype. This sequence joins TRBV19 and TRBJ1-2; 8 nucleotides agree with TRBD1. The V gene's germline CDR1 is LNHDA and CDR2 SQIVND (reference sequence). The CDR3 consists of 14 residues. Losses at the gene ends were 7 bases for V and 3 bases for J; bases not matched to a gene: 7. CDR3 nucleotides: TGTGCCAGTACTCAGGGGGCAAGGGACTATGGCTACACCTTC. Translated: CASTQGARDYGYTF.

At least ten counts were recorded for this clonotype. J is TRBJ2-7 and V is TRBV6-1, with 12 bases fitting TRBD1. Germline trimming cut 7 bases from V and 7 bases from J; bases unmatched to any gene: 8. Germline CDR1 and CDR2: MNHNS and SASEGT. The CDR3 extends over 14 amino acids. CDR3 nucleotides: TGTGCCAGCACCAGGGACAGGGGGCGCGGGGAGCAGTACTTC. Translation: CASTRDRGRGEQYF.

Ten or more counts support this clonotype. The chain joins TRBV24-1 to TRBJ2-3; 11 positions agree with TRBD2. The CDR3 loop spans 16 amino acids. V lost 4 bases, J lost 0 bases, and 2 bases stayed unmatched. CDR1 is KGHDR, CDR2 SFDVKD, per germline. DNA for the CDR3: TGTGCCACCAGTGACCGACTAGCGGGAAGCACAGATACGCAGTATTTT. Residues: CATSDRLAGSTDTQYF.

This clonotype was detected ten times or more. The chain recombines TRBV2 with TRBJ1-5, with 9 bases lining up with TRBD1. CDR3 length equals 16 residues. The germline V gene has CDR1 SNHLY and CDR2 FYNNEI. With V trimmed by 4 bases and J by 1 base, 5 bases remained unmatched. CDR3 bases: TGTGCCAGCAGTGGGGACAGGGCGAACAGCAATCAGCCCCAGCATTTT. Translation: CASSGDRANSNQPQHF.

The sample holds many counts of this clonotype. V is TRBV3-1 and J is TRBJ1-1, with unresolved D. This CDR3 has 12 residues. Trimming left V 6 bases short and J 6 bases short, with 11 bases between. Germline lookup yields CDR1 LGHDT and CDR2 YNNKEL (reference sequence). CDR3 sequence reads: CASSYNIAEAFF. The CDR3 coding sequence is TGTGCCAGCAGTTACAACATCGCTGAAGCTTTCTTT.

This clonotype appeared a few times. CDR3 sequence: CASSLRYNGDYGYTF. CDR3 in DNA: TGTGCCAGCAGCCTACGCTACAACGGAGACTATGGCTACACCTTC. The rearrangement links TRBV7-2 to TRBJ1-2; no firm D call. This CDR3 has 15 amino acids. Germline V CDR1 and CDR2: SGHTA, FQGNSA. The V end was cut by 5 bases, the J end by 3 bases, with 16 bases between.

This clonotype occurred many times. This chain's CDR3 is CASSLNGAGGYTF. CDR3 nucleotides: TGTGCCAGCAGTTTAAATGGGGCGGGGGGCTACACCTTC. The gene calls are TRBV12-3 or TRBV12-4 and TRBJ1-2, with D perhaps matching TRBD1 (5 bases). The CDR3 covers 13 residues. The ends were cut back, 2 bases at V and 8 bases at J, with 12 bases in the middle.

This clonotype turned up a few times. The chain recombines TRBV3-1 with TRBJ2-3; D gene uncertain. CDR1 is LGHDT, CDR2 YNNKEL, per germline (reference sequence). The CDR3 has 12 amino acids. V lost 5 bases and J lost 5, with 8 bases in between. CDR3 in amino acids: CASSAYIDTQYF. CDR3 DNA sequence: TGTGCCAGCAGCGCGTACATAGATACGCAGTATTTT.

Points on this clonotype: In this CDR3 the conserved last residue, phenylalanine or tryptophan, is missing, so a read error is likely. It is unclear where the CDR3 begins or ends on the DNA, so no DNA is shown, and the CDR3 is as TCRdb lists it. V and J are TRBV11-2 and TRBJ2-1; TRBD2, the table's D call, was not compared with the DNA. The CDR3 is 15 amino acids long, termini counted. Germline values: CDR1 SGHAT, CDR2 FQNNGV. This chain's CDR3 is CASSFGTSGYNEHFL.

V and J are TRBV28 and TRBJ2-6, with D tentatively TRBD2 (5 bases). The germline V gene has CDR1 MDHEN and CDR2 SYDVKM. This CDR3 contains 15 residues. Trimming removed 6 bases from V and 2 bases from J, with 11 bases in between. The CDR3 DNA reads as TGTGCCAGCAGCCTTTGGGAGACTGGGGCCAACGTCCTGACTTTC. Protein: CASSLWETGANVLTF.